Reported below is one T cell receptor (beta chain). These data come from a study of OX40 agonist ivuxolimab in advanced cancers. Overall study: Patients received ivuxolimab, an agonistic anti-OX40 (CD134) antibody. Partial responses occurred in Three dose-escalation patients, one with hepatocellular carcinoma and two with cutaneous melanoma.

V was pared by 0 bases and J by 6 bases, with 9 bases of the junction left unmatched. CDR1 is LNHDA and CDR2 is SQIVND in the germline V gene (reference sequence). This CDR3 is built from 16 residues. The assay was immunoSEQ multiplex PCR, and TCRdb's table has in-frame clones only and misses some. Of roughly 5,300 clones in the sample, roughly two thirds were seen once. The clonotype comes from an adult with an advanced solid tumor such as melanoma, head and neck, liver or kidney cancer. This sample comprised CD4+ or CD8+ T cells sorted from blood, obtained in a trial of the OX40 agonist ivuxolimab. The V and J genes are TRBV19 and TRBJ1-1; 8 bases are shared with TRBD1. CDR3 in DNA: TGTGCCAGTAGTATAGATCCGGCAGGGGGCATCGCTGAAGCTTTCTTT. The encoded protein is CASSIDPAGGIAEAFF.